This TCR beta chain is drawn from a study of cytomegalovirus exposure and HLA in healthy donors. Comments on this clone: Antigen specificity is unknown.

Study-wide results and caveats: Immune exposure information available was restricted to CMV serostatus.

V was clipped by 6 bases and J by 3 bases, with 18 bases between them. Per germline, CDR1 SGHRS and CDR2 YFSETQ. This CDR3 spans 15 amino acids. The primer mix had 60 Vbeta and 13 Jbeta primers. Here immunoSEQ multiplex PCR was the method, and the copy in TCRdb shows in-frame clones only, minus some. The sample lists around 150,000 clones, about four fifths occurring once. This TCR derives from a man aged 50 or older in good health and CMV-seropositive. What was sequenced was PBMCs. The rearrangement joins TRBV5-1 to TRBJ1-1; D uncertain. The DNA of the CDR3 is TGCGCCAGCATTGGTGGAGTTGGTTTCGACACTGAAGCTTTCTTT. Its protein product is CASIGGVGFDTEAFF.